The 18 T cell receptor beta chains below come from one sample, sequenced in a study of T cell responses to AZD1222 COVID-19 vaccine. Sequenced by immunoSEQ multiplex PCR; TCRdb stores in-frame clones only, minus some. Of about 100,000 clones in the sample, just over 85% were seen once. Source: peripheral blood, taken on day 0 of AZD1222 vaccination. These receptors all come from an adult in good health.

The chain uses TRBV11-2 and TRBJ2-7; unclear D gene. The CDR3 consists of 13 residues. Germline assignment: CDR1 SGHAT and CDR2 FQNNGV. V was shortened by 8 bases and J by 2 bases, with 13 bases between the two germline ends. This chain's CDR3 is CASATPTTYEQYF. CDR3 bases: TGTGCCAGCGCGACACCCACTACCTACGAGCAGTACTTC.

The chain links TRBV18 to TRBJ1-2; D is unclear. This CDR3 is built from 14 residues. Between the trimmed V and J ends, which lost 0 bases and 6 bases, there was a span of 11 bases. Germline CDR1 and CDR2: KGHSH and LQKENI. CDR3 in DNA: TGTGCCAGCTCACCACCTGCAGGTCCCCATGGCTACACCTTC. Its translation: CASSPPAGPHGYTF.

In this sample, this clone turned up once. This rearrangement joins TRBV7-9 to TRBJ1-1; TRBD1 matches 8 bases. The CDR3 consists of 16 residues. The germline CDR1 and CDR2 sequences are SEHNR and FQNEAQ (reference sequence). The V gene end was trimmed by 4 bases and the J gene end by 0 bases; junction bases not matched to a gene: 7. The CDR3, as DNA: TGTGCCAGCAGCTCCGGACAGGGTCTCATGAACACTGAAGCTTTCTTT. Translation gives CASSSGQGLMNTEAFF.

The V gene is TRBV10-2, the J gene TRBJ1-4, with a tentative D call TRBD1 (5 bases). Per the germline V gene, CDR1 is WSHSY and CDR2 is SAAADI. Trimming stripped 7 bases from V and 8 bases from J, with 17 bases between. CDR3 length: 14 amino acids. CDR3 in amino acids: CASTTLIGEEKLFF. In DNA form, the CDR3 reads TGCGCCAGCACGACCCTCATAGGGGAAGAAAAACTGTTTTTT.

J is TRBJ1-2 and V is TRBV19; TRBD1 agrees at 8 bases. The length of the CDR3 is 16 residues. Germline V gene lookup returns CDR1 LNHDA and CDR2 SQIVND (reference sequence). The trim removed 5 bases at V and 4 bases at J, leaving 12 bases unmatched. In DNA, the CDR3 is TGTGCCAGTAGTCTCGGACAGGGCGGTAGTATCTATGGCTACACCTTC. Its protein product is CASSLGQGGSIYGYTF. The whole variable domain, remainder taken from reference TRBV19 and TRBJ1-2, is DGGITQSPKYLFRKEGQNVTLSCEQNLNHDAMYWYRQDPGQGLRLIYYSQIVNDFQKGDIAEGYSVSREKKESFPLTVTSAQKNPTAFYLCASSLGQGGSIYGYTFGSGTRLTVV.

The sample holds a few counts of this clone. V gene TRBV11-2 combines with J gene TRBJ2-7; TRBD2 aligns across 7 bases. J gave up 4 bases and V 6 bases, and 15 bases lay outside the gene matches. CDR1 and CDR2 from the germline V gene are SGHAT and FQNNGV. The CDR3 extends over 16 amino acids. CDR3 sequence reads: CASSLLAGAGIYEQYF. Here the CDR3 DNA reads TGTGCCAGCAGTCTTTTGGCGGGAGCGGGTATATACGAGCAGTACTTC.

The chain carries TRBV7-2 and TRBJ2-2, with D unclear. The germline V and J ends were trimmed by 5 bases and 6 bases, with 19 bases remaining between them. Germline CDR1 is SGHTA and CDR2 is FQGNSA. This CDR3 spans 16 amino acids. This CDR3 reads CASSLQMNLKAGELFF. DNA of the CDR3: TGTGCCAGCAGCCTACAAATGAATCTAAAGGCCGGGGAGCTGTTTTTT.

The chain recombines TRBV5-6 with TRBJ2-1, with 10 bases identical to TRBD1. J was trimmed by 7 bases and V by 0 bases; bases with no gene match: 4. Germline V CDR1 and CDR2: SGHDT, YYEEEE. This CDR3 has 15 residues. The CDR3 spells CASSLVGQGRNEQFF. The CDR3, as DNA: TGTGCCAGCAGCTTGGTGGGACAGGGGAGAAATGAGCAGTTCTTC.

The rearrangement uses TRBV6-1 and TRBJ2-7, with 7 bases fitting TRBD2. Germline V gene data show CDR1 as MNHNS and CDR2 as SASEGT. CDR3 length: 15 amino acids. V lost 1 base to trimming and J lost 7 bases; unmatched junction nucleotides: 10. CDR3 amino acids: CASSEDLAAIWEQYF. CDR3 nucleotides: TGTGCCAGCAGTGAAGATCTAGCGGCGATTTGGGAGCAGTACTTC.

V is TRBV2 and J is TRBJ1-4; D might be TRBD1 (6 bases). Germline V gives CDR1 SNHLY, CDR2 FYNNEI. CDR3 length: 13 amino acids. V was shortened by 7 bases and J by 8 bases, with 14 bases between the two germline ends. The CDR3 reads CASTRGEREKLFF. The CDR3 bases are TGTGCCAGCACAAGGGGGGAGCGAGAAAAACTGTTTTTT.

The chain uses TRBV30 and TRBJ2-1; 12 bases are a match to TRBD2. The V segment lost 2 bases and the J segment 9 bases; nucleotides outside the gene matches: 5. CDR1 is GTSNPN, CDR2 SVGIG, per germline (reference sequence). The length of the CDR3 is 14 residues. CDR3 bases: TGTGCCTGGAGTTTGGCTAGCGGGAGGGTTGAGCAGTTCTTC. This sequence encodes CAWSLASGRVEQFF.

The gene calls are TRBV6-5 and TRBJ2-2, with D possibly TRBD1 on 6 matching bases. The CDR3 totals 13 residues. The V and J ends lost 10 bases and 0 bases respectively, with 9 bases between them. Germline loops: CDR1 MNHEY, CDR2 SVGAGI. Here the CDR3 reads CAMDSANTGELFF. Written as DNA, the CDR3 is TGTGCCATGGACAGCGCGAACACCGGGGAGCTGTTTTTT.

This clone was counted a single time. The CDR3 sequence: CASSHRGGSADTQYF. The DNA for the CDR3 is TGTGCCAGCAGCCACCGGGGGGGCAGCGCAGATACGCAGTATTTT. The chain recombines TRBV5-4 with TRBJ2-3; 8 bases are a match to TRBD2. After removal of 4 bases from V and 4 bases from J, the junction contained 8 bases not matched to a gene. There are 15 residues in the CDR3. Germline-derived CDR1 and CDR2 are SGHNT and YYREEE (reference sequence).

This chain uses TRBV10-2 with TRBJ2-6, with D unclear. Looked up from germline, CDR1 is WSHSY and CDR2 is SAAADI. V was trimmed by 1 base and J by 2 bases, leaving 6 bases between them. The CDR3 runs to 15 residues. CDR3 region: CASSEFAAGANVLTF. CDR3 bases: TGCGCCAGCAGTGAGTTTGCAGCTGGGGCCAACGTCCTGACTTTC.

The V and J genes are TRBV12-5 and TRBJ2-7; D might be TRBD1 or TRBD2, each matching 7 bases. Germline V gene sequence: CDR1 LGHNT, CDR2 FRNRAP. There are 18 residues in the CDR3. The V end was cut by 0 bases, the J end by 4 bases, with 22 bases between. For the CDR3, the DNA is TGTGCTAGTGGTTTGGTACCTTTGGGAGGGGGCGCAAGGTACGAGCAGTACTTC. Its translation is CASGLVPLGGGARYEQYF.

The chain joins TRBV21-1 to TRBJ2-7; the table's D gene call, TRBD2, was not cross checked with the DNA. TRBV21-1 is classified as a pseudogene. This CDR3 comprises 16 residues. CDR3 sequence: CASSGRSGKSSYEQYF. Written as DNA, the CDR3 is TGTGCCAGCAGCGGCCGATCGGGGAAGAGCTCCTACGAGCAGTACTTC.

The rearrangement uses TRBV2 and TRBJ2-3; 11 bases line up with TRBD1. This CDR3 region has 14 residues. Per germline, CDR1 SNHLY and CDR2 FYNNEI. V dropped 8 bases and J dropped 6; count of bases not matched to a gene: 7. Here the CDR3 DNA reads TGTGCCAGCGGAGGGACAGGGGGTACTGATACGCAGTATTTT. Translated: CASGGTGGTDTQYF.

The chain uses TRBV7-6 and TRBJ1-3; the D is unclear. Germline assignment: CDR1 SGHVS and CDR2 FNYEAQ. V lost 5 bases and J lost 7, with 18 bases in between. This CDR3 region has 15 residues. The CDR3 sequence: CASSPSSRYGNTIYF. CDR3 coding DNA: TGTGCCAGCAGCCCAAGTTCCCGTTACGGCAACACCATATATTTT.